The 28 T cell receptor beta chains given below trace back to one sample, sequenced in a study of shared clonotypes between healthy human individuals. Profiling relied on immunoSEQ multiplex PCR, and the TCRdb table lists in-frame clones only, not all of them. The data show around 240,000 clones, 65% seen once. The sequenced sample was memory CD4+ T cells sorted from blood. Described subset: CD45RA-negative fraction. These receptors were obtained from a man aged 25-45 years in good health.

The rearrangement joins TRBV6-8 to TRBJ2-7, with a possible D match to TRBD1 (6 bases). Germline CDR1 MNHGY, CDR2 SAAAGT. The CDR3 totals 18 residues. Trimming took 2 bases from V and 4 from J, leaving 24 bases between them. Here the CDR3 reads CASSYNGHRDIFVYEQYF. The CDR3 nucleotides read TGTGCCAGCAGTTACAACGGCCACAGGGACATCTTCGTGTACGAGCAGTACTTC.

The J gene is TRBJ2-4, the V gene TRBV5-6; no clear D gene. Germline-derived CDR1 and CDR2 are SGHDT and YYEEEE. This CDR3 comprises 15 residues. The V and J ends lost 3 bases and 8 bases respectively, with 18 bases between them. CDR3: CASSSALVIGDIQYF. The CDR3 nucleotides are TGTGCCAGCAGCTCGGCCTTGGTTATCGGCGACATTCAGTACTTC.

V and J are TRBV4-3 and TRBJ2-1; TRBD2 matches 11 bases. V dropped 4 bases and J dropped 2; count of bases not matched to a gene: 4. Germline V gene data show CDR1 as LGHNA and CDR2 as YSLEER. This CDR3 is 16 amino acids long. CDR3 loop: CASSRLAGGTYNEQFF. Here the CDR3 DNA reads TGCGCCAGCAGCCGTCTAGCGGGAGGTACCTACAATGAGCAGTTCTTC.

The chain recombines TRBV6-4 with TRBJ2-1; 11 positions match TRBD2. Trimming cost V 6 bases and J 4 bases; bases outside gene matches: 8. The CDR3 is 16 residues long. CDR1 and CDR2 (germline): MRHNA, SNTAGT. DNA of the CDR3: TGTGCCAGCAGCCCGACCGGGACTAGCGGTTACAATGAGCAGTTCTTC. It encodes CASSPTGTSGYNEQFF.

About this clone: The germline gene is not matched at one end of the junction; a read error may be the cause. V and J are TRBV7-9 and TRBJ2-3; 7 positions match TRBD1. Looked up from germline, CDR1 is SEHNR and CDR2 is FQNEAQ (reference sequence). CDR3 length: 10 residues. The CDR3, as DNA: TGTGCCAGCAGCTTACACAGGGGAGTCTTT. It is translated as CASSLHRGVF.

The rearrangement uses TRBV19 and TRBJ1-4; 7 positions match TRBD1. Germline loops: CDR1 LNHDA, CDR2 SQIVND (reference sequence). The V gene end was trimmed by 5 bases and the J gene end by 10 bases; junction bases not matched to a gene: 10. The CDR3 is 14 residues long. The CDR3 is CASSGQALRVKLFF. Here the CDR3 DNA reads TGTGCCAGTAGTGGACAGGCCCTTCGGGTAAAACTGTTTTTT.

The V call is TRBV7-7, the J call TRBJ2-1, with TRBD2 matching over 8 bases. The CDR3 is 15 amino acids. Per the germline V gene, CDR1 is SSHAT and CDR2 is FNYEAQ (reference sequence). V gave up 5 bases and J gave up 0 bases; unmatched junction bases: 3. CDR3 region: CASSPTSGSYNEQFF. The CDR3 bases are TGTGCCAGCAGCCCTACTAGCGGCTCCTACAATGAGCAGTTCTTC.

The gene calls are TRBV7-6 and TRBJ1-2, with 9 nucleotides matching TRBD1. Unmatched junction bases numbered 10, after V lost 1 base and J lost 4 bases. CDR3 length: 17 amino acids. Germline CDR1 SGHVS, CDR2 FNYEAQ. CDR3 in DNA: TGTGCCAGCAGCTTAGTACAGGGGGCCTTATCTTCCTATGGCTACACCTTC. Translation gives CASSLVQGALSSYGYTF.

The chain has TRBV18 and TRBJ1-3; 9 nucleotides match TRBD1. Trimming at V came to 2 bases and at J to 0 bases, leaving 8 bases not matched to a gene. The germline V gene encodes CDR1 KGHSH and CDR2 LQKENI. The CDR3 loop spans 18 amino acids. The CDR3 loop reads CASSPLDGTGLSGNTIYF. CDR3 sequence (DNA): TGTGCCAGCTCACCATTGGACGGGACAGGGCTCTCTGGAAACACCATATATTTT.

The V call is TRBV21-1, the J call TRBJ1-5. TRBV21-1 has pseudogene status. This CDR3 region has 18 residues. Written as DNA, the CDR3 is TGTGCCAGCAGCTCCAGGGCATTCCGAGGGTCTAGCAATCAGCCCCAGCATTTT. It codes for CASSSRAFRGSSNQPQHF.

This rearrangement joins TRBV18 to TRBJ2-3, with unresolved D. The CDR3 contains 15 residues. Germline-derived CDR1 and CDR2 are KGHSH and LQKENI. V shed 0 bases and J shed 4 bases, with 11 bases lying between them. The CDR3 sequence: CASSPPSAGSDTQYF. CDR3 coding DNA: TGTGCCAGCTCACCACCGTCCGCCGGGTCAGATACGCAGTATTTT.

The chain links TRBV29-1 to TRBJ2-5; no clear D. There are 14 residues in the CDR3. Trimming took off 7 bases at V and 0 bases at J, with 15 bases between the two ends. The germline gives CDR1 SQVTM, CDR2 ANQGSEA. The CDR3 here is CSAQERPDQETQYF. In nucleotides, the CDR3 is TGCAGCGCACAAGAAAGGCCCGACCAAGAGACCCAGTACTTC.

V is TRBV5-5 and J is TRBJ2-7; D not certain. The V gene lost 0 bases and the J gene lost 2 bases, with 9 bases spanning the gap. CDR1 is SGHKS and CDR2 is YYEKEE in the germline V gene (reference sequence). There are 14 residues in the CDR3. The CDR3 sequence: CASSLARFTYEQYF. The CDR3 nucleotides read TGTGCCAGCAGCTTGGCCAGGTTTACCTACGAGCAGTACTTC.

This chain joins TRBV19 and TRBJ2-2; D is perhaps TRBD1 (5 bases). Between the trimmed V and J ends, which lost 4 bases and 1 base, there was a span of 7 bases. The V gene's germline CDR1 is LNHDA and CDR2 SQIVND (reference sequence). CDR3 length: 14 residues. The CDR3 DNA reads TGTGCCAGTAGTAATACAGGGAACACCGGGGAGCTGTTTTTT. It is translated as CASSNTGNTGELFF.

This clone was observed a handful of times. The V call is TRBV5-4, the J call TRBJ2-7; no firm D call. Germline CDR1 reads SGHNT; CDR2 reads YYREEE (reference sequence). V gave up 5 bases and J gave up 1 base, with 10 bases separating them. The CDR3 length is 13 residues. This CDR3 is CASRAAHSYEQYF. CDR3 in DNA: TGTGCCAGCAGGGCGGCTCATTCCTACGAGCAGTACTTC.

The CDR3 coding sequence is TGTGCCAGCAGCTTGGACAGGTGGGCTGAAGCTTTCTTT. It is translated as CASSLDRWAEAFF. This chain connects TRBV7-8 to TRBJ1-1; the match to TRBD1 covers 7 bases. From germline, CDR1 is SGHVS and CDR2 FQNEAQ. V shed 3 bases, J shed 6 bases, and the junction held 4 bases outside the gene matches. This CDR3 is 13 amino acids long.

The rearrangement links TRBV28 to TRBJ2-2, with 9 bases matching TRBD1. The CDR3 has 16 residues. V shed 8 bases and J 5 bases; nucleotides not matched to a gene: 12. Germline loops: CDR1 MDHEN, CDR2 SYDVKM. The CDR3 is CASYTLGQGLTGELFF. In nucleotides, the CDR3 is TGTGCCAGCTATACCCTCGGACAGGGGTTGACCGGGGAGCTGTTTTTT.

The J gene is TRBJ1-1, the V gene TRBV27; 7 bases agree with TRBD1. The germline CDR1 and CDR2 sequences are MNHEY and SMNVEV (reference sequence). CDR3 length equals 16 residues. V gave up 2 bases and J gave up 0 bases; unmatched junction bases: 6. The CDR3 bases are TGTGCCAGCAGTTTAACCTCCGGGACAGTGAACACTGAAGCTTTCTTT. It is translated as CASSLTSGTVNTEAFF.

This clone was recorded at least ten times. This sequence joins TRBV7-9 and TRBJ2-3; D may be TRBD1 (6 bases). This CDR3 spans 15 amino acids. Trimming shortened V by 4 bases and J by 0 bases, and 11 bases separated the two germline ends. Germline assignment: CDR1 SEHNR and CDR2 FQNEAQ (reference sequence). In DNA, the CDR3 is TGTGCCAGCAGCTCACAGGGTTCGAGCACAGATACGCAGTATTTT. Translated, it gives CASSSQGSSTDTQYF.

The chain links TRBV11-2 to TRBJ2-5, with 12 bases fitting TRBD1. V lost 8 bases and J lost 2; bases outside the gene matches: 9. Germline CDR1 is SGHAT and CDR2 is FQNNGV. The CDR3 has 16 residues. DNA for the CDR3: TGTGCCAGCGGGGACAGGGGGCGCTTCTATCAAGAGACCCAGTACTTC. It translates to CASGDRGRFYQETQYF.

The chain employs TRBV10-3 and TRBJ2-4; 8 bases align to TRBD2. Germline V gene lookup returns CDR1 ENHRY and CDR2 SYGVKD. The CDR3 length is 16 residues. After removal of 4 bases from V and 2 bases from J, the junction contained 7 bases not matched to a gene. CDR3 sequence: CAISGDSGISKNIQYF. The CDR3 region has the DNA TGTGCCATCAGTGGGGATAGCGGGATATCCAAAAACATTCAGTACTTC.

This clone came up once. J is TRBJ2-2 and V is TRBV14; 8 bases are shared with TRBD1. CDR1 SGHDN and CDR2 FVKESK come from the germline V gene. The CDR3 covers 18 residues. Unmatched junction bases numbered 7, after V lost 0 bases and J lost 1 base. The CDR3 nucleotides are TGTGCCAGCAGCCAAGAAAAGGGGACAGGTAAGAACACCGGGGAGCTGTTTTTT. It is translated as CASSQEKGTGKNTGELFF.

The table lists this clone with a few counts. A read error may be the cause here, since a much bigger clone is one base away. The chain employs TRBV11-3 and TRBJ1-1, with D uncertain. CDR3 length: 13 amino acids. The V and J ends lost 1 base and 0 bases respectively, with 3 bases between them. CDR1 and CDR2 from the germline V gene are SGHNT and YENEEA. CDR3 nucleotides: TGTGCCAGCAGCTTAGGACTGAACACTGAAGCTTTCTTT. Protein: CASSLGLNTEAFF.

This chain uses TRBV6-6 with TRBJ2-3; either TRBD1 or TRBD2 may supply D (5 bases each). Germline loops: CDR1 MNHNY, CDR2 SVGAGI (reference sequence). The CDR3 is 15 amino acids. Trimming stripped 0 bases from V and 4 bases from J, with 11 bases between. CDR3 DNA: TGTGCCAGCAGTTACTCGGGGGAGAGCGCAGATACGCAGTATTTT. This translates into CASSYSGESADTQYF.

V is TRBV19 and J is TRBJ2-1; D is possibly TRBD2 (5 bases). V lost 7 bases and J lost 6, with 19 bases in between. This CDR3 comprises 15 residues. Germline CDR1 reads LNHDA; CDR2 reads SQIVND (reference sequence). The DNA for the CDR3 is TGTGCCAGTAATAAGGGAGTAGCCCAAAGCAATGAGCAGTTCTTC. Its protein product is CASNKGVAQSNEQFF.

The chain links TRBV5-1 to TRBJ2-3; D gene ambiguous. V lost 2 bases and J lost 2, with 12 bases in between. Germline lookup yields CDR1 SGHRS and CDR2 YFSETQ. The CDR3 has 15 amino acids. The CDR3 DNA is TGCGCCAGCAGCTTAGCCGACGGATTCACAGATACGCAGTATTTT. It is translated as CASSLADGFTDTQYF.

The chain is built from TRBV29-1 and TRBJ2-7; no clear D gene. Germline V gene data show CDR1 as SQVTM and CDR2 as ANQGSEA. The CDR3 covers 12 residues. Trimming cost V 7 bases and J 2 bases, with 12 bases left between them. In DNA, the CDR3 is TGCAGCGACTTGGACGGTGCCTACGAGCAGTACTTC. Protein sequence: CSDLDGAYEQYF.

J is TRBJ2-3 and V is TRBV2, with 9 bases matching TRBD2. The CDR3 runs 14 residues. The V and J ends lost 1 base and 6 bases, in that order; junction bases with no gene match: 2. From germline, CDR1 is SNHLY and CDR2 FYNNEI. The CDR3 protein is CASSEVREGDTQYF. In nucleotides, the CDR3 is TGTGCCAGCAGTGAAGTGCGGGAGGGGGATACGCAGTATTTT.